This T cell receptor (beta chain) was captured in a study of OX40 agonist ivuxolimab in advanced cancers. Describing the broader study: Ivuxolimab was a fully human IgG2 agonistic monoclonal antibody targeting the costimulatory receptor OX40 (CD134). Intravenous ivuxolimab was administered to patients every 2 weeks at six dose levels: 0.01, 0.1, 0.3, 1.5, 3 and 10 mg/kg. Of the roughly 53 patients in dose escalation, about 20 had hepatocellular carcinoma, some 15 had melanoma, 9 had renal cell carcinoma and 9 had head and neck cancer. In the dose-escalation cohort, roughly 80% of patients were male, and the mean age was approximately 64 years, with a range of about 23 to 85. Prior anti-PD-1, anti-PD-L1 or anti-CTLA-4 therapy was permitted, and approximately 41% of dose-escalation patients had received checkpoint inhibitors. Partial responses were achieved by three dose-escalation patients, of whom one had hepatocellular carcinoma and two had cutaneous melanoma. The point of sequencing TCRbeta in the periphery was to test whether ivuxolimab changed TCR sequence diversity and drove clonal T-cell expansion. The paper describes the monotherapy dose-escalation part (N ≈ 50 patients) of the phase I trial of ivuxolimab.

As concerns this clone: The antigen it binds to is not known. Per-base quality was not reported, and no clone a single base away is much larger than it.

Summary of the overall study and its limitations: Low levels of normalized T-cell clonal expansion were also shown by some nonresponding patients. In the 0.1-3.0 mg/kg groups, partial responders were among the patients with the lowest normalized peripheral clonal expansion, particularly in CD8+ T cells. The antigen specificity of the peripheral T cells that underwent clonal expansion was not determined. After ivuxolimab, CD8+ T cells had more expanded clones than CD4+ T cells on average. At doses of 0.1 to 3.0 mg/kg, clonal expansion of both CD4+ and CD8+ blood T cells was observed from baseline to week 6.

The trial excluded patients who had a history of autoimmune disease or were on systemic immunosuppression. Peripheral blood for TCR sequencing was collected from all dose cohorts at baseline, on cycle 4 day 1, and on cycle 7 day 1. Samples came from an open-label, multicenter, first-in-human phase I dose-escalation trial of ivuxolimab. Adults with locally advanced or metastatic head and neck squamous cell, hepatocellular, melanoma or renal cell carcinoma were enrolled in the trial. CD4+ and CD8+ T cells were sorted separately from peripheral blood before TCR sequencing. To sequence the TCRbeta CDR3 region, genomic DNA was isolated from the sorted cells. The immunoSEQ Assay was used for sequencing of TCRbeta CDR3 regions. The table was pulled from immuneACCESS by TCRdb, which kept in-frame rearrangements only. Such tables lose some clones; where checked, under half of the loss comes from unresolved V genes, and the rest has no known cause. This sample gives approximately 50,000 clones in total; about 80% of them show up just once. Together, the top ten hold about 3.8% of the sample.

Relative to germline, V is 5 bases shorter and J is 0 bases shorter, with 17 bases between their ends. The germline V gene encodes CDR1 SGHAT and CDR2 FQNNGV. Spanning cysteine to phenylalanine, the CDR3 consists of 16 amino acids. Only CDR3 DNA is held: 48 bases, read in frame from base 1. The sequencing here drew on CD4+ or CD8+ T cells sorted from blood, taken in a trial of the OX40 agonist ivuxolimab. The sequence came from an adult with an advanced solid tumor such as melanoma, head and neck, liver or kidney cancer. The chain employs TRBV11-2 and TRBJ2-7; possibly the D gene is TRBD1, per 6 matching bases. The CDR3 amino acid sequence is: CASSRSTGRSSYEQYF. The DNA sequence is given as TGTGCCAGCAGCCGTTCGACAGGTCGGAGCTCCTACGAGCAGTACTTC.